The clone carrying this TCR beta chain appeared a few times. Its matching antigen is unknown. The CDR3 runs to 14 residues. V lost 5 bases and J lost 0, with 5 bases in between. CDR1 and CDR2 (germline): MRHNA, SNTAGT. These data originate in a study of cytomegalovirus exposure and HLA in healthy donors. The overall study: For the approximately 430 genotyped donors, roughly 81% fell within the Caucasian-associated ancestry cluster.

The study ran its PCR with 60 Vbeta and 13 Jbeta primers. TCRdb keeps only in-frame clones here, not all; method: immunoSEQ multiplex PCR. The sample contains over 150,000 clones, 75% to 85% of which appear only once. Regarding the study as a whole: A later analysis found TCR association rates differed by HLA locus, highest for DRB1 and lowest for HLA-C. Most of the TCR beta V segments (in an earlier analysis) were productive either about 87% or about 30% of the time.

The sequence was obtained from a man in his thirties or forties in good health and CMV-seropositive. The sequencing input was PBMCs. The chain recombines TRBV6-4 with TRBJ2-6; no clear D. In DNA, the CDR3 is TGTGCCAGCAGTTACAGCTCTGGGGCCAACGTCCTGACTTTC. Protein: CASSYSSGANVLTF.